This T cell receptor beta chain stems from a study of early T cells in non-severe SARS-CoV-2 infection. Study-wide context: Chains from this unsorted whole-blood bulk RNA could not be paired.

Germline V CDR1 and CDR2: SGHTS, YDEGEE. With 1 base removed from V and 6 bases from J, the gap between germline ends came to 5 bases. There are 12 residues in the CDR3. In TCRdb, the 5' RACE reads were re-called with MiXCR into one record per CDR3 protein. The sample includes roughly 75,000 distinct CDR3 sequences, about 10% of them seen just once. This clonotype originated in an adult who was a healthcare worker with PCR-confirmed SARS-CoV-2 infection or an uninfected control (not recorded which). The sample comprised whole blood. This chain uses TRBV5-8 with TRBJ1-5; D is unclear. In nucleotides, the CDR3 is TGTGCCAGCAGCTTGTCAGGTCAGCCCCAGCATTTT. The encoded protein is CASSLSGQPQHF. Full variable domain (remainder filled in from reference TRBV5-8 and TRBJ1-5): EAGVTQSPTHLIKTRGQQATLRCSPISGHTSVYWYQQALGLGLQFLLWYDEGEERNRGNFPPRFSGRQFPNYSSELNVNALELEDSALYLCASSLSGQPQHFGDGTRLSIL.